This TCR beta chain was captured in a study of cytomegalovirus exposure and HLA in healthy donors. In the PCR, 60 Vbeta and 13 Jbeta primers were used. Measured with immunoSEQ multiplex PCR; TCRdb has only the in-frame clones, and not every one. This sample yields about 99,000 clones, of which roughly a tenth are seen a single time; approximately 6.1% belongs to the top ten. The CDR3 is made up of 15 amino acids. V was clipped by 0 bases and J by 6 bases; unmatched bases: 3. CDR1 and CDR2 from the germline V gene are SGHRS and YFSETQ. Sequencing was done on a sample of PBMCs. This TCR derives from a man aged 35 to 55 in good health and CMV-seropositive. The rearrangement uses TRBV5-1 and TRBJ2-1; the match to TRBD1 covers 10 bases. CDR3 nucleotides: TGCGCCAGCAGCTTGGAGGGACAGGGGACCAATGAGCAGTTCTTC. It codes for CASSLEGQGTNEQFF.